Included here is one T cell receptor beta chain sequence, with context. This clone is labeled medium-sized (0.01 to 0.1%). This clone's antigen is unknown. Base quality data are lacking; no much larger clone is found one base away. These data belong to a study of PD-1 blockade in classical Hodgkin lymphoma (dated by TCRdb to 2018 to 2021). For the study in its entirety: Nivolumab dosing was 3 mg/kg intravenously every 2 weeks, continuing until either disease progression or unacceptable toxicity. To define a peripheral blood immune signature of response to PD-1 blockade in classical Hodgkin lymphoma, the study combined TCR beta sequencing with CyTOF. Results and caveats for the whole study, not just this receptor: Only a single clinical trial cohort was studied, and what caused the repertoire differences, possibly disease activity or prior therapy, remained undefined. CD4+ but not CD8+ TCR diversity rose significantly by C4D1 (p=0.0027 vs p=0.16), most apparent in complete responders (p=0.02). Patients starting nivolumab less than 1 year after ASCT had lower diversity and were excluded from later analyses to avoid confounding by immune reconstitution. Baseline TCR diversity was reported to be lower in newly diagnosed patients than in healthy donors and to be lower still in relapsed/refractory patients. Baseline diversity similar to that of newly diagnosed patients was observed in trial patients achieving complete response, whereas significantly lower diversity was observed in partial responders and progressors.

Taken with the paper, the label for time point translates to: cycle 2 day 1 (C2D1) of nivolumab. All trial patients had relapsed after autologous stem cell transplantation, with cohorts A, B and C differing in prior brentuximab vedotin exposure. The trial cohort was composed of 56 patients with relapsed/refractory classical Hodgkin lymphoma, for whom complete response, partial response or progressive disease was recorded as best overall response. In the multi-cohort phase II CheckMate 205 trial, trial patients received single-agent nivolumab. An independent review committee assessed best overall response using the 2007 International Working Group response criteria. Trial PBMCs were collected immediately before nivolumab initiation (C1D1) and during therapy at cycle 2 day 1 and cycle 4 day 1. Peripheral blood was collected in 8 mL Vacutainer Cell Preparation Tubes, from which PBMCs were isolated by centrifugation and then cryopreserved.

The Qiagen DNeasy kit was used to extract genomic DNA both from unsorted PBMCs and from the negatively selected CD4+ and CD8+ fractions. Amplification of TCR beta CDR3 regions was done by immunoSEQ multiplex PCR with primers that anneal to V and J segments. Amplification bias was minimized using a synthetic immune receptor repertoire, and residual bias was removed computationally after sequencing. Per the original workflow: Repertoire diversity was quantified as the Shannon entropy index using custom Python scripts. The unsorted, CD4+ and CD8+ repertoires were each analyzed separately, with the exception of combined analyses, where CD4+ and CD8+ sequences were merged in silico. A clone counted as expanded when the clone's frequency after treatment rose at least 2-fold relative to C1D1, and clones undetected at baseline were given a pseudocount of 0.5. Clones with 0 or 1 copy at C1D1 were defined as singleton clones, while clones with 2 or more copies were defined as non-singleton clones. By matching protein sequences in sorted samples from the same patient, clones expanded in unsorted samples were annotated as CD4+, CD8+ or unknown. Wilcoxon tests on paired samples were used to test diversity changes from C1D1 to C4D1. In TCRdb, the immuneACCESS table is reduced to in-frame sequences with V and J assigned. These tables do not hold every clone; where another copy was compared, an unresolved V gene accounts for under half, and the others remain unexplained. D and trimming come from the DNA, and the V and J calls and clone size come from that table. For this sample the table gives roughly 150,000 clones, of which about 78% were detected only once. The ten largest clones add up to about 9% of the sample.

The germline V gene sets CDR1 to SNHLY and CDR2 to FYNNEI. The germline V end is reduced by 9 bases and the J end by 1 base; junction bases left unmatched: 9. The CDR3 measures 15 amino acids from cysteine to phenylalanine. Only the CDR3 region is kept as DNA, spanning 45 bases read in frame from base 1. The specimen was peripheral blood mononuclear cells (PBMCs), collected before the second cycle of nivolumab. The chain was built from TRBV2 and TRBJ1-5; TRBD1 fits 7 bases in the junction. This clonotype was sampled from a human donor with classical Hodgkin lymphoma. This receptor has the CDR3 CASRQGFGSNQPQHF. In nucleotide form, the sequence is TGTGCCAGTAGACAGGGTTTCGGGAGCAATCAGCCCCAGCATTTT.